This T cell receptor (beta chain) was retrieved from a study of T cells after yellow fever vaccination. Turning to the study itself: For low cell numbers, libraries were made with SMART-Seq v4 Ultra Low Input. Study-level points and caveats: After the booster, 95% to 98% of CD4 and about 90% of CD8 primary-response clones were re-detected. Peaking faster, on day 5 versus 15, the secondary response was nonetheless weaker.

This clonotype turned up a few times. Its matching antigen is unknown. CDR3 length: 14 amino acids. Unmatched junction bases numbered 3, after V lost 0 bases and J lost 6 bases. Looked up from germline, CDR1 is SGHRS and CDR2 is YFSETQ. TCRdb recomputed calls from the 5' RACE reads with MiXCR, one row per CDR3 protein. The profile covers about 630,000 distinct CDR3 sequences, with approximately 13% appearing a single time and under 15% taken by the ten largest. The specimen comprised PBMCs, sampled on the day of the yellow fever booster vaccination. This chain joins TRBV5-1 and TRBJ2-7, with 10 bases matching TRBD1. The origin of this receptor is a man between 25 and 39 years old who received the YFV17D yellow fever vaccine. CDR3 region: CASSLVGTGAEQYF. In DNA form, the CDR3 reads TGCGCCAGCAGCTTGGTCGGGACAGGGGCCGAGCAGTACTTC.